Included here is one T cell receptor beta chain sequence, with context. Seattle participants joined during active infection and were tracked over time. The CDR3 runs to 17 residues. Germline V CDR1 and CDR2: SGHAT, FQNNGV. J lost 0 bases, V lost 0 bases, and 5 bases had no gene match. Original analysis: Estimation of nucleated cell counts was performed using reference gene primer amplification. Profiled with immunoSEQ multiplex PCR; TCRdb holds only in-frame clones, not every one. V and J calls and clone size are copied from that table; D and trimming were computed from the DNA. The sample has 300,000 to 350,000 clones, around nine tenths seen once. The data are from a study of blood T cell repertoires in COVID-19. Looking at the study overall: PBMCs, B-cell-depleted T cells, or T cells provided the cDNA or gDNA that made up the material.

Sequencing used peripheral blood. The rearrangement links TRBV11-2 to TRBJ1-5, with 7 bases aligning to TRBD1. The origin of this receptor is a woman aged 55-70 years with COVID-19, enrolled during active disease. CDR3 loop: CASSLDSRGHSNQPQHF. In DNA, the CDR3 is TGTGCCAGCAGCTTAGATTCGAGGGGGCATAGCAATCAGCCCCAGCATTTT.